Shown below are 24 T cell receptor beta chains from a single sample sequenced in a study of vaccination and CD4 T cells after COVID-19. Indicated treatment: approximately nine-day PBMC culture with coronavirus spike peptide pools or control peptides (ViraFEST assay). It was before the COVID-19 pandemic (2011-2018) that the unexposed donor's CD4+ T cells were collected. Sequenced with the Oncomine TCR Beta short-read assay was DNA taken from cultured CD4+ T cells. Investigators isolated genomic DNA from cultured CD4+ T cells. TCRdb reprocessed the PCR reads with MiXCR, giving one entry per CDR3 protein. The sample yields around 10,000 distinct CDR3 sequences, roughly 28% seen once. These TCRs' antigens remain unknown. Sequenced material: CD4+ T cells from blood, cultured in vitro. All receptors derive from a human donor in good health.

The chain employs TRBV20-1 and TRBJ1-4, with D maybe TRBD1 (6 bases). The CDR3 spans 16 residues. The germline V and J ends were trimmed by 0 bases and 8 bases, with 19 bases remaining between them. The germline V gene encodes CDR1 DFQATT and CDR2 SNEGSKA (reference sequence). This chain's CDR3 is CSARDYPQGRGEKLFF. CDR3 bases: TGCAGTGCTAGAGATTACCCACAGGGACGGGGAGAAAAACTGTTTTTT.

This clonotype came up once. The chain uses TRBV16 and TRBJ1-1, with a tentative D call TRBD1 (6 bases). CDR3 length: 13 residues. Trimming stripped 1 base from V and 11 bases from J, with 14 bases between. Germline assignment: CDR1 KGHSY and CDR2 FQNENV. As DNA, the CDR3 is TGTGCCAGCAGCCAATTCGGGGGGCGTTCGGCTTTCTTT. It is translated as CASSQFGGRSAFF.

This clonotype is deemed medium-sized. The CDR3 region has the DNA TGTGCCAGCAGCCACAGACTTAACTATGGCTACACCTTC. Protein product: CASSHRLNYGYTF. The chain combines TRBV7-8 with TRBJ1-2; unclear D gene. Germline CDR1 and CDR2: SGHVS and FQNEAQ. Trimming shortened V by 5 bases and J by 1 base, and 8 bases separated the two germline ends. The CDR3 covers 13 residues.

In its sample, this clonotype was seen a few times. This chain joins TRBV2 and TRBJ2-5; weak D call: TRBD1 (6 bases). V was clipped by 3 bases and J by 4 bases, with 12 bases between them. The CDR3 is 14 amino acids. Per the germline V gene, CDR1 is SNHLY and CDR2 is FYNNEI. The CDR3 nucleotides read TGTGCCAGCAGTGATAGGCAGGGGATAGAGACCCAGTACTTC. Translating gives CASSDRQGIETQYF.

The CDR3 nucleotides are TGCAGTGCCGGACGGGGCCGCACAGATACGCAGTATTTT. It yields the protein CSAGRGRTDTQYF. V and J are TRBV20-1 and TRBJ2-3, with D possibly called TRBD1 or TRBD2 (5 bases each). The CDR3 has 13 residues. CDR1 and CDR2 from the germline V gene are DFQATT and SNEGSKA (reference sequence). Trimming shortened V by 6 bases and J by 1 base, and 11 bases separated the two germline ends.

The CDR3 here is CASETPGTTSNQPQHF. DNA for the CDR3: TGTGCCAGCGAAACACCCGGGACAACGAGCAATCAGCCCCAGCATTTT. The chain has TRBV25-1 and TRBJ1-5; the D gene is possibly TRBD1 (6 bases). The germline V gene encodes CDR1 MGHDK and CDR2 SYGVNS. Trimming removed 8 bases from V and 1 base from J, with 18 bases in between. This CDR3 region has 16 residues.

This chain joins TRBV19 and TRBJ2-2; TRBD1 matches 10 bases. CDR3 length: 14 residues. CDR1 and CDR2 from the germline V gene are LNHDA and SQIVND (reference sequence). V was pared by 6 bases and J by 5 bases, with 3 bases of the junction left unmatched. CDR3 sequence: CASRPGQGTGELFF. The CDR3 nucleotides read TGTGCCAGTAGGCCGGGACAGGGGACCGGGGAGCTGTTTTTT.

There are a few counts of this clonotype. CDR3 amino acids: CASRAGTHNTGELFF. The CDR3, as DNA: TGTGCCAGCAGGGCCGGGACACACAACACCGGGGAGCTGTTTTTT. J is TRBJ2-2 and V is TRBV28; D perhaps matches TRBD1 (6 bases). Germline loops: CDR1 MDHEN, CDR2 SYDVKM. V lost 6 bases and J 2 bases, leaving 13 bases between the germline ends. This CDR3 is 15 amino acids long.

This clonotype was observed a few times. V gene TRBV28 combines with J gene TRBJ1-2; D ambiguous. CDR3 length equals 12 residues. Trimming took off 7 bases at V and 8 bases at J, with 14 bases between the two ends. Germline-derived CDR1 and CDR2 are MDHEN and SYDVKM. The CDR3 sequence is CASTTRTGGYTF. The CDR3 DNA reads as TGTGCCAGCACCACCCGGACGGGGGGCTACACCTTC.

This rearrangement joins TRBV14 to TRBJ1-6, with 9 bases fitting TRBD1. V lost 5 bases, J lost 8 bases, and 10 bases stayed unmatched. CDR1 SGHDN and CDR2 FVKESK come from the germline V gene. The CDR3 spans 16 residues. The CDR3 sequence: CASSTTGGGVDSPLHF. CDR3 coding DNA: TGTGCCAGCAGCACCACAGGGGGCGGCGTGGATTCACCCCTCCACTTT.

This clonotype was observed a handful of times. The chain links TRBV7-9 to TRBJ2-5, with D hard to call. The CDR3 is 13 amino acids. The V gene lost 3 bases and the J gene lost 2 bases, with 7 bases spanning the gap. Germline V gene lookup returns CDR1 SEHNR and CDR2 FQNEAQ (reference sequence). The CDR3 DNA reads TGTGCCAGCAGCTTTTCTTATCAAGAGACCCAGTACTTC. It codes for CASSFSYQETQYF.

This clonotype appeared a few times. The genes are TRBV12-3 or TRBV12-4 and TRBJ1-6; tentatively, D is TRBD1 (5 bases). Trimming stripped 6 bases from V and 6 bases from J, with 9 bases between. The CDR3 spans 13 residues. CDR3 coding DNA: TGTGCCAGCAGCCCTGGGGGTAATTCACCCCTCCACTTT. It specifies CASSPGGNSPLHF.

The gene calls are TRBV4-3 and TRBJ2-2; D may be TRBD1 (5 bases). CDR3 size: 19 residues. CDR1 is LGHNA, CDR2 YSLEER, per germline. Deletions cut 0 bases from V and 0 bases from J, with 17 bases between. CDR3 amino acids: CASSQDQGNPFANTGELFF. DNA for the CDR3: TGCGCCAGCAGCCAAGATCAGGGAAACCCGTTCGCGAACACCGGGGAGCTGTTTTTT.

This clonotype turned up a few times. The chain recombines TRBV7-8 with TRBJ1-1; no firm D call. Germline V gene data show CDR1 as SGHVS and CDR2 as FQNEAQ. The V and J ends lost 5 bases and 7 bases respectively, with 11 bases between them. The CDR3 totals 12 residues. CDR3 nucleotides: TGTGCCAGCAGCCCACACACGGGTGAAGCTTTCTTT. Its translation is CASSPHTGEAFF.

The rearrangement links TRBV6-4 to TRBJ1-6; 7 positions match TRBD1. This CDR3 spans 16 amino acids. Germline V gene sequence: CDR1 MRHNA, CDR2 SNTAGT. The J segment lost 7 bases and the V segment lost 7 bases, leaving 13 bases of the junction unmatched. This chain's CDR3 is CASIHRTGVRNSPLHF. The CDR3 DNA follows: TGTGCCAGCATTCATCGCACAGGGGTGAGAAATTCACCCCTCCACTTT.

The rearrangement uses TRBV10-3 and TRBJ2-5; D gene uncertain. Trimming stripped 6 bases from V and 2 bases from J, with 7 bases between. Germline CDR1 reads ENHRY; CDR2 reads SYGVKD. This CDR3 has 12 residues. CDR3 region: CAISRVQETQYF. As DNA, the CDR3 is TGTGCCATCAGCCGGGTACAAGAGACCCAGTACTTC.

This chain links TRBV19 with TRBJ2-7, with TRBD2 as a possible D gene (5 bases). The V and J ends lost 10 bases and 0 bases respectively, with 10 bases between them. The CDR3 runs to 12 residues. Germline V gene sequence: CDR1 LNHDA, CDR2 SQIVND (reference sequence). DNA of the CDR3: TGTGCCATAGCGCCCCTCTCCTACGAGCAGTACTTC. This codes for CAIAPLSYEQYF. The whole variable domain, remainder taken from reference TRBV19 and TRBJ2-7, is DGGITQSPKYLFRKEGQNVTLSCEQNLNHDAMYWYRQDPGQGLRLIYYSQIVNDFQKGDIAEGYSVSREKKESFPLTVTSAQKNPTAFYLCAIAPLSYEQYFGPGTRLTVT.

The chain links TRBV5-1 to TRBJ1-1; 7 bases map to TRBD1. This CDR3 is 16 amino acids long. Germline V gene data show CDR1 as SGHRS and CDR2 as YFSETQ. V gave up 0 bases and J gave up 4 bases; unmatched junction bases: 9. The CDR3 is CASSLERGRTATEAFF. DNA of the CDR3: TGCGCCAGCAGCTTGGAGAGGGGGCGTACGGCCACTGAAGCTTTCTTT.

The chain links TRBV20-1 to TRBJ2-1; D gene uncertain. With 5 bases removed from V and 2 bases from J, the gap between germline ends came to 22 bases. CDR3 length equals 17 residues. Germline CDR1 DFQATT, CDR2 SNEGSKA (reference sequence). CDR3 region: CSAPGPLKEWPYNEQFF. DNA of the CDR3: TGCAGTGCTCCAGGCCCACTCAAGGAATGGCCCTACAATGAGCAGTTCTTC.

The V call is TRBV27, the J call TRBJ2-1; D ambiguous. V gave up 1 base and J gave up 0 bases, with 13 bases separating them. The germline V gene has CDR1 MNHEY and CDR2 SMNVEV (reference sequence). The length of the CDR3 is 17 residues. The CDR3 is CASSLFPGFSSYNEQFF. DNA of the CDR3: TGTGCCAGCAGTTTATTTCCAGGCTTTAGCTCCTACAATGAGCAGTTCTTC.

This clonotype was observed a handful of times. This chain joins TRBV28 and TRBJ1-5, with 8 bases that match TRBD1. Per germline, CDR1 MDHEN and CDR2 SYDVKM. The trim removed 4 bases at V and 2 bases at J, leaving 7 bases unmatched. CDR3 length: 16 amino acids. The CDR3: CASSSRGRWRNQPQHF. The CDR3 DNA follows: TGTGCCAGCAGTTCCAGGGGGCGCTGGCGCAATCAGCCCCAGCATTTT. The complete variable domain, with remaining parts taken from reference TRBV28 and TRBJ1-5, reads DVKVTQSSRYLVKRTGEKVFLECVQDMDHENMFWYRQDPGLGLRLIYFSYDVKMKEKGDIPEGYSVSREKKERFSLILESASTNQTSMYLCASSSRGRWRNQPQHFGDGTRLSIL.

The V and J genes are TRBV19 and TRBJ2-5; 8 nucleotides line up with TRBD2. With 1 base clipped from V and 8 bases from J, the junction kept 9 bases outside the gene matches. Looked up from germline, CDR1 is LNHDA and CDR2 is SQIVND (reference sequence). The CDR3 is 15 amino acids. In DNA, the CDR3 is TGTGCCAGTAGTATAGTCGATAGCGGGAAAGGTACCCAGTACTTC. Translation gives CASSIVDSGKGTQYF.

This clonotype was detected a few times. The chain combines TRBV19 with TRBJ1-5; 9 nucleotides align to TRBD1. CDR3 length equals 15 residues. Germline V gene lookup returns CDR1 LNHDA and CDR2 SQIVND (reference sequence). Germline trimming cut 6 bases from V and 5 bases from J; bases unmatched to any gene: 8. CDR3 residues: CASSRDRVGYQPQHF. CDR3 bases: TGTGCCAGTAGCCGGGACAGGGTCGGGTATCAGCCCCAGCATTTT.

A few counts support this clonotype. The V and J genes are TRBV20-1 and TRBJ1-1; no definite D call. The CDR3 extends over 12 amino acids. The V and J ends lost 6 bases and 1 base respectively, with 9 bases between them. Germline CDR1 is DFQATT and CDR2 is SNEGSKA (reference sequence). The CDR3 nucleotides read TGCAGTGCCCGGACGTGGAACACTGAAGCTTTCTTT. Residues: CSARTWNTEAFF.